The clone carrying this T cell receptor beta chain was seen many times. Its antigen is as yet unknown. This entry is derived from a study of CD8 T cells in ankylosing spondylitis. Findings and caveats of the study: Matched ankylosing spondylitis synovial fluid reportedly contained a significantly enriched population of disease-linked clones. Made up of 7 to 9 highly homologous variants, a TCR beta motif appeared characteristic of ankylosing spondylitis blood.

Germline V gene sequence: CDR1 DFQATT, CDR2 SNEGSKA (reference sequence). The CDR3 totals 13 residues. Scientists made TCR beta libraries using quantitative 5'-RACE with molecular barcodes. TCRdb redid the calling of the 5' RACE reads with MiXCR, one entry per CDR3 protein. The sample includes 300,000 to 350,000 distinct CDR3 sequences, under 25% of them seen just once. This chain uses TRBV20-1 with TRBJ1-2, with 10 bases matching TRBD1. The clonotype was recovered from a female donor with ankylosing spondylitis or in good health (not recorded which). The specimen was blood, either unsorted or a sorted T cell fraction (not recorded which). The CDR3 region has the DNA TGCGGGGTGCCGGGGACAGGGGTTCTCGGCTACACCTTC. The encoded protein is CGVPGTGVLGYTF.